This TCR beta chain came from a study of T cells expressing NK-cell markers. About the study: Each TCR beta repertoire originated in sorted T cells that were CD3+CD56+NKG2C+, CD3+CD56+NKG2C- or CD3+CD56-NKG2C+. Overall study results and limits: Dominant NKG2C+ clonotypes made up roughly 1.0-7.5% of CD8+ T cells in a handful of donors.

Reanalyzing the 5' RACE reads, TCRdb keeps one entry per CDR3 protein, without DNA. The ten top clones account for over 1.3%, within a sample of approximately 440,000 distinct CDR3 sequences. About this clonotype: The antigen remains undetermined.

The receptor was isolated from a woman between 45 and 65 years old in good health. Sequencing was done on a sample of blood T cells: a sorted CD56 or NKG2C T cell subset, CD4+ or CD8+ T cells, or bulk PBMC T cells (not recorded which).

The CDR3: CASSIQDRGQWNEQFF. This sequence joins TRBV19 and TRBJ2-1; TCRdb's D call of TRBD1 is untestable without DNA. The CDR3 has 16 amino acids. CDR1 and CDR2 (germline): LNHDA, SQIVND (reference sequence).